This T cell receptor beta chain was recorded in a study of a mutant IDH1 vaccine in newly diagnosed glioma. Remarks on this clone: The antigen is undetermined.

Clones were read by immunoSEQ multiplex PCR, and TCRdb kept only the in-frame ones, dropping some. The data show tens of thousands of clones, with roughly 72% seen just once and about 10% held by the top ten. The time point: week 11, during vaccination. Doses consisted of 300 ug of mutant IDH1 20-mer peptide each, paired with topical imiquimod. The astrocytomas were IDH1-mutant, ATRX-negative, and WHO grade 3 or 4. V lost 4 bases to trimming and J lost 0 bases; unmatched junction nucleotides: 11. CDR3 length: 20 residues. Germline V CDR1 and CDR2: LGHNA, YSLEER. The origin of this receptor is a man aged 18 to 30 with glioma. Some clones in this sample may be carry-over from other donors' samples. The J gene is TRBJ2-6, the V gene TRBV4-3; 11 bases agree with TRBD2. The sample here was peripheral blood mononuclear cells (PBMCs), taken from a glioma patient whose treatment included an IDH1 peptide vaccine. CDR3 DNA sequence: TGCGCCAGCAGCCGCACCCTGGGACTAGCGGTACCCTCTGGGGCCAACGTCCTGACTTTC. Protein product: CASSRTLGLAVPSGANVLTF.